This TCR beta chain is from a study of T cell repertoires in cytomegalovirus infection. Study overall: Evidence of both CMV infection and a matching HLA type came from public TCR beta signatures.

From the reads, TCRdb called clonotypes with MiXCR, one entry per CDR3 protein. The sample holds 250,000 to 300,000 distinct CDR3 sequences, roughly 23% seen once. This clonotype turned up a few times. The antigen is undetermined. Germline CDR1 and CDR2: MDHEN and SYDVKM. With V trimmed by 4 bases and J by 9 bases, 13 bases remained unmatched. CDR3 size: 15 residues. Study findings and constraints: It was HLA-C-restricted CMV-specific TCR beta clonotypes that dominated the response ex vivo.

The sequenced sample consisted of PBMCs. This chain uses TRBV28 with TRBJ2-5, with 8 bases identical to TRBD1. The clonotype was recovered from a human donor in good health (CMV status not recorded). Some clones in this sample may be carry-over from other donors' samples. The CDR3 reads CASSSQTGENSSQYF. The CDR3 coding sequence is TGTGCCAGCAGTTCACAGACAGGGGAGAATTCGTCCCAGTACTTC.